Below are 6 T cell receptor beta chains sequenced from a single sample in a study of STAT5B mutations in CD4+ large granular lymphocyte leukemia. TCRdb's copy holds only in-frame clones and misses some; the assay was immunoSEQ multiplex PCR. The sample consists of tens of thousands of clones, over 65% of them appearing once. Sequencing input: CD4+ T cells from blood buffy coats. The receptors were gathered from a human donor in good health.

The V gene is TRBV2, the J gene TRBJ2-2; 8 nucleotides match TRBD1. V lost 9 bases to trimming and J lost 4 bases; unmatched junction nucleotides: 7. The CDR3 is 14 amino acids. Germline V gene lookup returns CDR1 SNHLY and CDR2 FYNNEI. In DNA form, the CDR3 reads TGTGCCAGTGACCGGACAGGGATCACCGGGGAGCTGTTTTTT. Its translation: CASDRTGITGELFF. The full variable domain, its missing parts supplied by reference TRBV2 and TRBJ2-2, is EPEVTQTPSHQVTQMGQEVILRCVPISNHLYFYWYRQILGQKVEFLVSFYNNEISEKSEIFDDQFSVERPDGSNFTLKIRSTKLEDSAMYFCASDRTGITGELFFGEGSRLTVL.

This clone was counted only a few times. V is TRBV7-2 and J is TRBJ2-7; D is undetermined. The CDR3 runs to 13 residues. Trimming took 1 base from V and 6 from J, leaving 10 bases between them. Germline assignment: CDR1 SGHTA and CDR2 FQGNSA. CDR3 residues: CASSLGPRSEQYF. Written as DNA, the CDR3 is TGTGCCAGCAGCTTAGGACCGAGGAGCGAGCAGTACTTC.

The V and J genes are TRBV5-1 and TRBJ1-1; tentative D call: TRBD1 (5 bases). This CDR3 region has 13 residues. From germline, CDR1 is SGHRS and CDR2 YFSETQ. Deletions cut 1 base from V and 4 bases from J, with 8 bases between. The DNA for the CDR3 is TGCGCCAGCAGCTTGATGGGGGGCACTGAAGCTTTCTTT. It encodes CASSLMGGTEAFF.

Concerning this clone: A read error may produce the germline difference seen at one junction end. J is TRBJ2-3 and V is TRBV7-3; D assignment may be TRBD1 or TRBD2 (5 bases each). This CDR3 has 14 amino acids. CDR1 and CDR2 from the germline V gene are SGHTA and FQGTGA. This chain's CDR3 is CASSPGGSTDSQYF. The CDR3 DNA reads as TGTGCCAGCAGCCCTGGGGGTAGCACAGATTCGCAGTATTTT.

The rearrangement joins TRBV6-5 to TRBJ1-4; tentative D call: TRBD1 (5 bases). Germline CDR1 MNHEY, CDR2 SVGAGI. Trimming took off 6 bases at V and 10 bases at J, with 15 bases between the two ends. The CDR3 is made up of 13 amino acids. CDR3 protein: CASRGTLVGKLFF. Written as DNA, the CDR3 is TGTGCCAGCAGAGGGACTTTAGTCGGAAAACTGTTTTTT.

This clone was seen only once. V and J are TRBV4-2 and TRBJ2-7; 9 bases are shared with TRBD2. Trimming removed 0 bases from V and 6 bases from J; junction bases left unmatched: 6. The CDR3 totals 15 residues. Germline assignment: CDR1 LGHNA and CDR2 YNFKEQ. This chain's CDR3 is CASSQDLLAGSEQYF. CDR3 DNA sequence: TGTGCCAGCAGCCAAGATCTTCTAGCGGGGTCCGAGCAGTACTTC.